These 2 T cell receptor beta chains came from one sample sequenced in a study of cytomegalovirus exposure and HLA in healthy donors. Primers included in the PCR were 60 Vbeta and 13 Jbeta primers. The data were produced by immunoSEQ multiplex PCR, yet TCRdb's version contains in-frame clones alone and is incomplete. Seen here are 100,000 to 150,000 clones, roughly 77% observed once, and the top ten hold 5.5% to 6%. Sequenced sample: PBMCs. The receptors here all came from a woman aged 40 to 50 in good health and CMV-seropositive.

This chain connects TRBV7-9 to TRBJ2-3, with 9 bases identical to TRBD1. This CDR3 has 18 amino acids. V shed 1 base, J shed 0 bases, and the junction held 8 bases outside the gene matches. The germline V gene has CDR1 SEHNR and CDR2 FQNEAQ (reference sequence). As DNA, the CDR3 is TGTGCCAGCAGCTTAGGAAGTTCCGGGACAGGGAGCACAGATACGCAGTATTTT. Translated: CASSLGSSGTGSTDTQYF.

This chain joins TRBV7-3 and TRBJ2-3; tentative D call: TRBD1 (6 bases). Trimming took 3 bases from V and 11 from J, leaving 18 bases between them. The CDR3 is 14 amino acids. Germline V gene lookup returns CDR1 SGHTA and CDR2 FQGTGA. The CDR3 loop reads CASSFYGRGEGQYF. CDR3 nucleotides: TGTGCCAGCAGCTTTTATGGCAGGGGAGAGGGGCAGTATTTT. Drawing the rest from reference TRBV7-3 and TRBJ2-3, the complete variable domain is GAGVSQTPSNKVTEKGKYVELRCDPISGHTALYWYRQSLGQGPEFLIYFQGTGAADDSGLPNDRFFAVRPEGSVSTLKIQRTERGDSAVYLCASSFYGRGEGQYFGPGTRLTVL.